The 12 T cell receptor beta chains presented below share a single source sample, sequenced in a study of blood T cell repertoires in COVID-19. Sequencing used immunoSEQ multiplex PCR; TCRdb keeps in-frame clones, though not all of them. The sample gives 310,000 or so clones, approximately 91% of which show up once; 2.2% is in the top ten. The sample consisted of peripheral blood. The receptors derive from a woman between 25 and 40 years old with COVID-19, enrolled during active disease.

The chain couples TRBV19 to TRBJ1-2; a possible D gene is TRBD1 (6 bases). Germline CDR1 is LNHDA and CDR2 is SQIVND (reference sequence). The CDR3 loop spans 14 amino acids. Trimming shortened V by 5 bases and J by 4 bases, and 14 bases separated the two germline ends. In DNA form, the CDR3 reads TGTGCCAGTAGTCCGGTCAGGGGCCCCTATGGCTACACCTTC. Encoded protein: CASSPVRGPYGYTF.

This chain uses TRBV27 with TRBJ2-7; 8 nucleotides match TRBD2. The CDR3 extends over 13 amino acids. V shed 2 bases and J 6 bases; nucleotides not matched to a gene: 3. The germline CDR1 and CDR2 sequences are MNHEY and SMNVEV (reference sequence). In nucleotides, the CDR3 is TGTGCCAGCAGTTTAGGACTAGCTGGCGAGCAGTACTTC. Residues: CASSLGLAGEQYF.

The rearrangement joins TRBV3-1 (or the pseudogene TRBV3-2) to TRBJ1-2; D may be TRBD1 (6 bases). The V gene's germline CDR1 is LGHDT and CDR2 YNNKEL (reference sequence). The CDR3 consists of 16 residues. Trimming removed 0 bases from V and 4 bases from J, with 15 bases in between. CDR3 nucleotide sequence: TGTGCCAGCAGCCAAGAATACGGGGGGGCGGGCTATGGCTACACCTTC. It encodes CASSQEYGGAGYGYTF.

The chain recombines TRBV6-5 with TRBJ1-2; 8 bases are a match to TRBD1. CDR1 MNHEY and CDR2 SVGAGI come from the germline V gene. CDR3 size: 15 residues. With V trimmed by 2 bases and J by 7 bases, 9 bases remained unmatched. The CDR3 sequence: CASSYRAGGSGGYTF. Here the CDR3 DNA reads TGTGCCAGCAGTTACAGGGCAGGGGGCTCTGGTGGCTACACCTTC.

The chain links TRBV10-1 to TRBJ2-1; TRBD1 agrees at 9 bases. V dropped 3 bases and J dropped 4; count of bases not matched to a gene: 4. Germline CDR1 WNHNN, CDR2 SYGVQD (reference sequence). The CDR3 extends over 15 amino acids. The CDR3 nucleotides read TGCGCCAGCAGTGAACGGACAGGGGTGTACAATGAGCAGTTCTTC. Translation: CASSERTGVYNEQFF.

This clone was found a few times. The genes are TRBV2 and TRBJ2-7; 7 bases agree with TRBD2. Trimming took 7 bases from V and 4 from J; bases not matched to a gene: 10. The CDR3 loop spans 14 amino acids. Per the germline V gene, CDR1 is SNHLY and CDR2 is FYNNEI. The CDR3: CASTGSGSKYEQYF. The DNA for the CDR3 is TGTGCCAGCACTGGTAGCGGGTCAAAATACGAGCAGTACTTC.

The chain uses TRBV5-8 and TRBJ2-2; 8 bases line up with TRBD2. Looked up from germline, CDR1 is SGHTS and CDR2 is YDEGEE. Trimming took 3 bases from V and 3 from J; bases not matched to a gene: 10. The CDR3 sequence is 17 residues long. CDR3 residues: CASSSLGAAGDTGELFF. In DNA, the CDR3 is TGTGCCAGCAGCTCGCTAGGGGCAGCGGGAGACACCGGGGAGCTGTTTTTT.

The genes are TRBV2 and TRBJ1-2; 9 bases line up with TRBD1. Germline CDR1 reads SNHLY; CDR2 reads FYNNEI. Trimming cost V 0 bases and J 0 bases; bases outside gene matches: 2. CDR3 length: 16 residues. The CDR3 region is CASSEADRGANYGYTF. For the CDR3, the DNA is TGTGCCAGCAGTGAAGCGGACAGGGGAGCTAACTATGGCTACACCTTC.

The chain uses TRBV9 and TRBJ2-7, with 9 bases matching TRBD1. CDR1 SGDLS and CDR2 YYNGEE come from the germline V gene. The CDR3 has 15 amino acids. With V trimmed by 6 bases and J by 3 bases, 10 bases remained unmatched. DNA for the CDR3: TGTGCCAGCACCAGAGGGGGGACAGGGAACTACGAGCAGTACTTC. It encodes CASTRGGTGNYEQYF.

The rearrangement links TRBV6-6 to TRBJ1-1, with 7 positions matching TRBD1. V lost 8 bases to trimming and J lost 4 bases; unmatched junction nucleotides: 7. The CDR3 has 13 amino acids. Germline CDR1 and CDR2: MNHNY and SVGAGI (reference sequence). Written as DNA, the CDR3 is TGTGCCAGCCGCGGAGGACAGGCCACTGAAGCTTTCTTT. It specifies CASRGGQATEAFF.

The chain links TRBV5-8 to TRBJ2-3, with D tentatively TRBD1 (5 bases). This CDR3 contains 15 residues. V lost 4 bases and J 5 bases, leaving 17 bases between the germline ends. Per germline, CDR1 SGHTS and CDR2 YDEGEE. The CDR3 nucleotides are TGTGCCAGCAGCCTAACCAGGGCGGCGGTAGATACGCAGTATTTT. Its protein is CASSLTRAAVDTQYF.

The chain recombines TRBV28 with TRBJ2-2; a weak D match, TRBD2 (6 bases). The CDR3 covers 13 residues. Germline loops: CDR1 MDHEN, CDR2 SYDVKM. Between the trimmed V and J ends, which lost 10 bases and 3 bases, there was a span of 12 bases. The CDR3 sequence: CAIQRLDTGELFF. The CDR3 DNA reads TGTGCCATCCAACGACTAGACACCGGGGAGCTGTTTTTT.